This TCR beta chain derives from a study of OX40 agonist ivuxolimab in advanced cancers. Study in general: A diagnosis of hepatocellular carcinoma, melanoma, renal cell or head and neck cancer was present in dose-escalation patients.

This CDR3 spans 15 amino acids. Germline V CDR1 and CDR2: SGHRS, YFSETQ. With V trimmed by 1 base and J by 4 bases, 3 bases remained unmatched. Measured with immunoSEQ multiplex PCR; TCRdb has only the in-frame clones, and not every one. The profile shows tens of thousands of clones, almost 85% of them singletons. Enrollment shut out patients with autoimmune disease history or systemic immunosuppression. Sampling times: baseline, cycle 4 day 1, cycle 7 day 1. The receptor's source is an adult with an advanced solid tumor such as melanoma, head and neck, liver or kidney cancer. The V gene is TRBV5-1, the J gene TRBJ2-1; 9 nucleotides match TRBD2. Specimen: CD4+ or CD8+ T cells sorted from blood, collected in a trial of the OX40 agonist ivuxolimab. The CDR3: CASSLPSGMYNEQFF. The CDR3 coding sequence is TGCGCCAGCAGCTTGCCTAGCGGGATGTACAATGAGCAGTTCTTC.